Included here is one T cell receptor (beta chain) sequence, with context. In TCRdb, the 5' RACE reads were re-called with MiXCR into one record per CDR3 protein. The data show 350,000 to 450,000 distinct CDR3 sequences, with about 17% seen just once and roughly a sixth held by the top ten. Germline values: CDR1 MNHEY, CDR2 SVGAGI. This CDR3 is built from 17 residues. V gave up 2 bases and J gave up 2 bases; unmatched junction bases: 6. The data originate from a study of T cells after yellow fever vaccination. This rearrangement joins TRBV6-5 to TRBJ2-3, with TRBD2 identical over 11 bases. This TCR was recovered from a young man who received the YFV17D yellow fever vaccine. The specimen comprised PBMCs, sampled before the yellow fever booster vaccination. The CDR3 sequence: CASSYPTSGGPTDTQYF. CDR3 in DNA: TGTGCCAGCAGTTACCCCACTAGCGGGGGCCCCACAGATACGCAGTATTTT.